This T cell receptor beta chain was obtained from a study of response to subunit inactivated influenza vaccine. The study, taken as a whole, reports: New T cells are recruited in small numbers by each seasonal influenza vaccination, according to the authors' suggestion.

The CDR3 extends over 15 amino acids. Germline CDR1 is SGHRS and CDR2 is YFSETQ. The germline V and J ends were trimmed by 1 base and 9 bases, with 14 bases remaining between them. TCRdb re-called the RT-PCR reads with MiXCR, one entry per CDR3 protein. The data contain 600,000 to 850,000 distinct CDR3 sequences, roughly 15% of them singletons. As to this clonotype: The antigen is unknown.

Specimen: PBMCs from blood, collected 14 to 15 days before vaccination. The chain employs TRBV5-1 and TRBJ1-6; tentatively, D is TRBD1 (6 bases). The source is a man in his fifties who received an inactivated influenza vaccine. CDR3 sequence reads: CASSLSGHLTSPLHF. The CDR3 coding sequence is TGCGCCAGCAGCTTGTCGGGACACCTAACTTCACCCCTCCACTTT.